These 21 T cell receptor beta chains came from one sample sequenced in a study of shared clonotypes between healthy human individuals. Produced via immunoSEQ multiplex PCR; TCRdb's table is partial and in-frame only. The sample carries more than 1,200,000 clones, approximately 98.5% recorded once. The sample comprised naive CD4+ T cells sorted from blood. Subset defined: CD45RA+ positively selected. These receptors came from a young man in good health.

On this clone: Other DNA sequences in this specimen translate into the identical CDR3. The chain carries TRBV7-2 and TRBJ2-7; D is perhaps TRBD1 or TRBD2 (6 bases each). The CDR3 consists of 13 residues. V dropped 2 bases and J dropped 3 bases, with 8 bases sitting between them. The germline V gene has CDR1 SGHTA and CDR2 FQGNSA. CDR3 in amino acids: CASSLRGVYEQYF. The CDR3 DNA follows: TGTGCCAGCAGCTTAAGGGGGGTCTACGAGCAGTACTTC. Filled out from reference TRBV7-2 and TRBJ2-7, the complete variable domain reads GAGVSQSPSNKVTEKGKDVELRCDPISGHTALYWYRQSLGQGLEFLIYFQGNSAPDKSGLPSDRFSAERTGGSVSTLTIQRTQQEDSAVYLCASSLRGVYEQYFGPGTRLTVT.

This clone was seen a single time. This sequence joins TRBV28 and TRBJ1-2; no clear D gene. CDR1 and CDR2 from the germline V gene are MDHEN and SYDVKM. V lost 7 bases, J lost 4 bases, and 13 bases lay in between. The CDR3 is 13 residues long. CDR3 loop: CASKAHQSYGYTF. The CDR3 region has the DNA TGTGCCAGCAAAGCCCATCAATCCTATGGCTACACCTTC.

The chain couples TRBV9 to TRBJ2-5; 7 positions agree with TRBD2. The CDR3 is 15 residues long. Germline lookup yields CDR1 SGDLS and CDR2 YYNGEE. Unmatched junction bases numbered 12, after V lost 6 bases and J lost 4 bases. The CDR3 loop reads CASTRATGEGETQYF. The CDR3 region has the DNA TGTGCCAGCACCCGGGCCACGGGGGAGGGAGAGACCCAGTACTTC. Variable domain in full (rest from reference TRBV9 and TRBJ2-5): DSGVTQTPKHLITATGQRVTLRCSPRSGDLSVYWYQQSLDQGLQFLIQYYNGEERAKGNILERFSAQQFPDLHSELNLSSLELGDSALYFCASTRATGEGETQYFGPGTRLLVL.

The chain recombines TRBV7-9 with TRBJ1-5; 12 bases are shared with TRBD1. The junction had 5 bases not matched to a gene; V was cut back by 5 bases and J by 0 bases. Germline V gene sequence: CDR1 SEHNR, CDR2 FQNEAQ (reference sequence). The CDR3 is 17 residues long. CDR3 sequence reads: CASSMGQGAFSNQPQHF. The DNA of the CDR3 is TGTGCCAGCAGCATGGGACAGGGGGCCTTTAGCAATCAGCCCCAGCATTTT. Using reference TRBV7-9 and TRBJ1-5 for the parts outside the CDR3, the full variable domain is DTGVSQNPRHKITKRGQNVTFRCDPISEHNRLYWYRQTLGQGPEFLTYFQNEAQLEKSRLLSDRFSAERPKGSFSTLEIQRTEQGDSAMYLCASSMGQGAFSNQPQHFGDGTRLSIL.

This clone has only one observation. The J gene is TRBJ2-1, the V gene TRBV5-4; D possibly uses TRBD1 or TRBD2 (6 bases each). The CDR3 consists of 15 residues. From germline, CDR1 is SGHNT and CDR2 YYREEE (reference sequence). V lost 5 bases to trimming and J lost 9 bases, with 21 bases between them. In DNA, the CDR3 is TGTGCCAGCAGTCTGGAGAGGGGGGCTCCAGGTGAGCAGTTCTTC. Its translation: CASSLERGAPGEQFF. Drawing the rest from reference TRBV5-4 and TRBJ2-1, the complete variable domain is ETGVTQSPTHLIKTRGQQVTLRCSSQSGHNTVSWYQQALGQGPQFIFQYYREEENGRGNFPPRFSGLQFPNYSSELNVNALELDDSALYLCASSLERGAPGEQFFGPGTRLTVL.

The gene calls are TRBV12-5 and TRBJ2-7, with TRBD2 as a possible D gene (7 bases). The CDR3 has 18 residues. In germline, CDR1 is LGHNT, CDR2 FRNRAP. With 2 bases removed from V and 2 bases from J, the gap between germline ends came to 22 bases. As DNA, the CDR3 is TGTGCTAGTGGTTTGAAGGCGGGAGCAGGGGCCGGGGCCTACGAGCAGTACTTC. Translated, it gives CASGLKAGAGAGAYEQYF.

The CDR3 DNA reads as TGTGCCAGCAGCTCAGAGCCAGGGCGTTGGACTGAAGCTTTCTTT. This encodes CASSSEPGRWTEAFF. The chain recombines TRBV11-2 with TRBJ1-1, with TRBD1 as a possible D gene (5 bases). The germline V gene encodes CDR1 SGHAT and CDR2 FQNNGV. The V gene lost 4 bases and the J gene lost 5 bases, with 17 bases spanning the gap. This CDR3 comprises 15 residues.

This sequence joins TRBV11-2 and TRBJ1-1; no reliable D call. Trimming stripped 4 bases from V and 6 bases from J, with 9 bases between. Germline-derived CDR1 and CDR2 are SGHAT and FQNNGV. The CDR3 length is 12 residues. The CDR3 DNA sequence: TGTGCCAGCAGCTCCCAGCGGGCTGAAGCTTTCTTT. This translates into CASSSQRAEAFF.

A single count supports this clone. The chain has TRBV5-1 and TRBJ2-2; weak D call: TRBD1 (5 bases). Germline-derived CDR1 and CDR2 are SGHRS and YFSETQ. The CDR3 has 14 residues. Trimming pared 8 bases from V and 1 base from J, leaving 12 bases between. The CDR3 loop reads CASSTVWNTGELFF. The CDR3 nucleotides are TGCGCCAGTTCGACAGTCTGGAACACCGGGGAGCTGTTTTTT.

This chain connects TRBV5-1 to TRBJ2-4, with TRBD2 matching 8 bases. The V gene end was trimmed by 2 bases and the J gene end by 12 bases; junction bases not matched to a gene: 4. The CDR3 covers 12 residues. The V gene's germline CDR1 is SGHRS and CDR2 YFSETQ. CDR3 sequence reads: CASSLAGEHQYF. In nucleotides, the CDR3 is TGCGCCAGCAGCTTAGCGGGAGAGCATCAGTACTTC. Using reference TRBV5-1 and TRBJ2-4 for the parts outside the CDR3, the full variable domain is KAGVTQTPRYLIKTRGQQVTLSCSPISGHRSVSWYQQTPGQGLQFLFEYFSETQRNKGNFPGRFSGRQFSNSRSEMNVSTLELGDSALYLCASSLAGEHQYFGAGTRLSVL.

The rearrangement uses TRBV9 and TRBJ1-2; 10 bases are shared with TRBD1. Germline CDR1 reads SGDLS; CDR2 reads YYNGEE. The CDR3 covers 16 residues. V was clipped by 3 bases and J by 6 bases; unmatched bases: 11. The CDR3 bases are TGTGCCAGCAGCGCCGCCGCGGACAGGGGGATCGATGGCTACACCTTC. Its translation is CASSAAADRGIDGYTF.

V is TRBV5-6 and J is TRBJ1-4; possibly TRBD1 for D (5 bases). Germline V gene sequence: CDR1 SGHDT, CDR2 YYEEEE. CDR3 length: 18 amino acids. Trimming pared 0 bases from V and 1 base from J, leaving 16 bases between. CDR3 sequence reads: CASSLAVWGGVTNEKLFF. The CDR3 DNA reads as TGTGCCAGCAGCTTGGCCGTCTGGGGCGGAGTAACTAATGAAAAACTGTTTTTT.

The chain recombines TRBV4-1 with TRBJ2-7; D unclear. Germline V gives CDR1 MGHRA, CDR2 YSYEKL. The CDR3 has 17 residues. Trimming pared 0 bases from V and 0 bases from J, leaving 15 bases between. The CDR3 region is CASSQESDGVSSYEQYF. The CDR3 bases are TGCGCCAGCAGCCAAGAGTCGGACGGAGTGAGCTCCTACGAGCAGTACTTC.

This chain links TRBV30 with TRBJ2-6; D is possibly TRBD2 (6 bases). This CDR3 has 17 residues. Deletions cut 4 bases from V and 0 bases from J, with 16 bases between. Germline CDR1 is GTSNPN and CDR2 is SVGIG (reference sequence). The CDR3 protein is CAWIGGAQFSGANVLTF. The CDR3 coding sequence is TGTGCCTGGATTGGAGGGGCCCAGTTCTCTGGGGCCAACGTCCTGACTTTC.

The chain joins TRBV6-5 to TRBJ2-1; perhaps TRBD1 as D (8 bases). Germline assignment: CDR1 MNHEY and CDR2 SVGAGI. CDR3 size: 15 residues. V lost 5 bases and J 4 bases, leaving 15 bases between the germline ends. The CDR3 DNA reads TGTGCCAGCAGTGGGAGGGACAGGCTGTACAATGAGCAGTTCTTC. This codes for CASSGRDRLYNEQFF.

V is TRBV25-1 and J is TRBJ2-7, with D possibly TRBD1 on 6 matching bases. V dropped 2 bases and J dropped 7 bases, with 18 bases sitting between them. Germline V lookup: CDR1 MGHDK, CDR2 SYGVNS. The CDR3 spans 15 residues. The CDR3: CASSERGRGSWEQYF. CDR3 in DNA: TGTGCCAGCAGTGAAAGAGGCAGGGGCTCTTGGGAGCAGTACTTC.

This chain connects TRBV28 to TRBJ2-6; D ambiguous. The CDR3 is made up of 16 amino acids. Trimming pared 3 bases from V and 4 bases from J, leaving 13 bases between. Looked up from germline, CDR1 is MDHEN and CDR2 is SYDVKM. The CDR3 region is CASSFPFPAGANVLTF. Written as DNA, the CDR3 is TGTGCCAGCAGTTTCCCCTTCCCCGCCGGGGCCAACGTCCTGACTTTC.

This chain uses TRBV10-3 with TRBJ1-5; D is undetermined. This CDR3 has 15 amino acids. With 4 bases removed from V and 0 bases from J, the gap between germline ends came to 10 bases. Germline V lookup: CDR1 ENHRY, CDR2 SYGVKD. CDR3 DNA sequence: TGTGCCATCAGTGCCACACCTGATAGCAATCAGCCCCAGCATTTT. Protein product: CAISATPDSNQPQHF.

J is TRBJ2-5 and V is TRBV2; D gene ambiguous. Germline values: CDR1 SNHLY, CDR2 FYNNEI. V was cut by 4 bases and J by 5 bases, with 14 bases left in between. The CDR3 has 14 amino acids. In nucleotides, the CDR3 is TGTGCCAGCAGTGCTTTTGGGCTTGAGGAGACCCAGTACTTC. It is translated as CASSAFGLEETQYF.

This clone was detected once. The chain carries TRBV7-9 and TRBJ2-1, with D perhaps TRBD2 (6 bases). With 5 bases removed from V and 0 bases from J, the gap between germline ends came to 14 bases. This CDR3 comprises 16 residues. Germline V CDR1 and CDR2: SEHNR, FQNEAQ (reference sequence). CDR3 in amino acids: CASSQTLAFSYNEQFF. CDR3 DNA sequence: TGTGCCAGCAGCCAAACCCTAGCGTTCTCCTACAATGAGCAGTTCTTC.

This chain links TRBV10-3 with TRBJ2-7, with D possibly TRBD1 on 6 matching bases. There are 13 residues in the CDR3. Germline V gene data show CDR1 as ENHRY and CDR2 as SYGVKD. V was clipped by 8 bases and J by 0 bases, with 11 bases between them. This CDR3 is CAIRGQDSYEQYF. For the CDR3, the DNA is TGTGCCATCCGGGGACAAGACTCCTACGAGCAGTACTTC.